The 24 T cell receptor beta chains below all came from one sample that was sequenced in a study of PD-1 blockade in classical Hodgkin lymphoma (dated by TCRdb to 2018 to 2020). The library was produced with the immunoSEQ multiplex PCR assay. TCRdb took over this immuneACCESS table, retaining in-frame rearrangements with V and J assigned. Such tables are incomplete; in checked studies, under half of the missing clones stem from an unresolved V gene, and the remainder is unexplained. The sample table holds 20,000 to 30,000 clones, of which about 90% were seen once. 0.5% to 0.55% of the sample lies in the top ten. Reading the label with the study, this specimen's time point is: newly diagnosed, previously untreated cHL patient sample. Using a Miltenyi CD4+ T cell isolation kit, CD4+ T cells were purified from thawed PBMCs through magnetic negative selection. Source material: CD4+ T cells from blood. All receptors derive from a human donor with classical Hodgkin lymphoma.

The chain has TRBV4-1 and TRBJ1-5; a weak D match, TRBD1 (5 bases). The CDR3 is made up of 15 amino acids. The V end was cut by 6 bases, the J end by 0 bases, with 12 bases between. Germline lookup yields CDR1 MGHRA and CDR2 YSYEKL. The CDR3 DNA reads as TGCGCCAGCAGTCCCGGGGGGTATAGCAATCAGCCCCAGCATTTT. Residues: CASSPGGYSNQPQHF.

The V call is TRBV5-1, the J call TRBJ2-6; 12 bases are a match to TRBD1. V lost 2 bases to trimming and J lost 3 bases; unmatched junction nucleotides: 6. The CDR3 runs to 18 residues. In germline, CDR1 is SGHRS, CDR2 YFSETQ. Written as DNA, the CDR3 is TGCGCCAGCAGCTTAACCGGGACAGGGGGCTTTGGGGCCAACGTCCTGACTTTC. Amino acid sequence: CASSLTGTGGFGANVLTF. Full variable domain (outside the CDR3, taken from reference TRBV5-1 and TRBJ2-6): KAGVTQTPRYLIKTRGQQVTLSCSPISGHRSVSWYQQTPGQGLQFLFEYFSETQRNKGNFPGRFSGRQFSNSRSEMNVSTLELGDSALYLCASSLTGTGGFGANVLTFGAGSRLTVL.

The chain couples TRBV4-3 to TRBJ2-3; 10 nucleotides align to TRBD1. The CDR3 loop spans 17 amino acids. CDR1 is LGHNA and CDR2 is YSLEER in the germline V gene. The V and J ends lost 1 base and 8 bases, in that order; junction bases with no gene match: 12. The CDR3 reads CASSQGQGAMVSGTQYF. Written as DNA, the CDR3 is TGCGCCAGCAGCCAAGGACAGGGGGCGATGGTTAGCGGTACGCAGTATTTT.

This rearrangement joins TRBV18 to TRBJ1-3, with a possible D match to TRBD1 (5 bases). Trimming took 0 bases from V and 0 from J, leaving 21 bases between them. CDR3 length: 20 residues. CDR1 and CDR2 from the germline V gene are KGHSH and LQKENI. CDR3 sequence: CASSPPAGLRGVFSGNTIYF. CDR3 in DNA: TGTGCCAGCTCACCACCAGCGGGACTTCGAGGGGTCTTCTCTGGAAACACCATATATTTT.

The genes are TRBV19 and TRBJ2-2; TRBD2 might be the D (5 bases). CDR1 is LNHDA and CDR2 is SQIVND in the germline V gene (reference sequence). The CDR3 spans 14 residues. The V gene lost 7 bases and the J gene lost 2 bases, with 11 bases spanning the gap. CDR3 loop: CASTLAHNTGELFF. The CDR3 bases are TGTGCCAGTACTCTAGCCCACAACACCGGGGAGCTGTTTTTT.

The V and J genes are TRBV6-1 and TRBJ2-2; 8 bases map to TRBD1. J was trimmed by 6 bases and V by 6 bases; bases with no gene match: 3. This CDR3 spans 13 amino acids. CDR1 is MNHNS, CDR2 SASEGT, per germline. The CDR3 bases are TGTGCCAGCAGCCTGGACAGGGCCGGGGAGCTGTTTTTT. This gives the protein CASSLDRAGELFF.

This CDR3 reads CASSIVRTGDNGYTF. In DNA, the CDR3 is TGTGCCAGTAGTATAGTTCGGACAGGGGATAATGGCTACACCTTC. The chain carries TRBV19 and TRBJ1-2, with 9 bases lining up with TRBD1. CDR3 length: 15 amino acids. With V trimmed by 1 base and J by 6 bases, 6 bases remained unmatched. CDR1 and CDR2 (germline): LNHDA, SQIVND (reference sequence).

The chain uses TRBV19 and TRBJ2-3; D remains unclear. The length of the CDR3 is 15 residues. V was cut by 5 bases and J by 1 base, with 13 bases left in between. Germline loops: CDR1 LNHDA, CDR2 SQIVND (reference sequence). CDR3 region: CASSPQLLGTDTQYF. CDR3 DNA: TGTGCCAGTAGTCCCCAGCTCCTAGGCACAGATACGCAGTATTTT.

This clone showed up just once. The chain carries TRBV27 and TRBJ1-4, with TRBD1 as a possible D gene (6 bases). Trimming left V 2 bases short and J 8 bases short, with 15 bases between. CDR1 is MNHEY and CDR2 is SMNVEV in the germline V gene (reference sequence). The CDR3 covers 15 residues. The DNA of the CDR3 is TGTGCCAGCAGTTTAGGGACACTACCGAGCGAAAAACTGTTTTTT. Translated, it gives CASSLGTLPSEKLFF. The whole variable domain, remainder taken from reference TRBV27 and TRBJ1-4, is EAQVTQNPRYLITVTGKKLTVTCSQNMNHEYMSWYRQDPGLGLRQIYYSMNVEVTDKGDVPEGYKVSRKEKRNFPLILESPSPNQTSLYFCASSLGTLPSEKLFFGSGTQLSVL.

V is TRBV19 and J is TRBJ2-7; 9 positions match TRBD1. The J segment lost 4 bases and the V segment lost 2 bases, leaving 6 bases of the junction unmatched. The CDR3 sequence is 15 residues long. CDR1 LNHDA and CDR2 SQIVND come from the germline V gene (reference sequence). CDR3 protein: CASSIQGQGRYEQYF. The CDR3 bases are TGTGCCAGTAGTATACAGGGACAGGGTCGGTACGAGCAGTACTTC.

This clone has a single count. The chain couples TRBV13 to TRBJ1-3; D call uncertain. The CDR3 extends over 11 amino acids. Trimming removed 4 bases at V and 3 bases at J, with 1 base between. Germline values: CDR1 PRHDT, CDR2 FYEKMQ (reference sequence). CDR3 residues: CASSYGNTIYF. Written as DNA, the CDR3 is TGTGCCAGCAGCTATGGAAACACCATATATTTT.

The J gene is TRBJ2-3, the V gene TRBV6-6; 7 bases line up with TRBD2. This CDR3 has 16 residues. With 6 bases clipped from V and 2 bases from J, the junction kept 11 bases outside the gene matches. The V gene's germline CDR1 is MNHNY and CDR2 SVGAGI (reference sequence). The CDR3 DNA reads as TGTGCCAGCAGCCCTGCCAGCGGGGTTACCACAGATACGCAGTATTTT. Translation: CASSPASGVTTDTQYF.

CDR3 amino acids: CASSQVLSAGNEKLFF. The CDR3 nucleotides are TGTGCCAGCAGCCAAGTCCTTAGTGCTGGTAATGAAAAACTGTTTTTT. This sequence joins TRBV14 and TRBJ1-4; D unresolved. This CDR3 contains 16 residues. CDR1 SGHDN and CDR2 FVKESK come from the germline V gene. Between the trimmed V and J ends, which lost 1 base and 4 bases, there was a span of 13 bases.

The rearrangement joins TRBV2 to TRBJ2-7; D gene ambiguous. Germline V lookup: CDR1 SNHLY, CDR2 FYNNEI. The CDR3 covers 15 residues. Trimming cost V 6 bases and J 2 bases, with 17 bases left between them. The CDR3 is CASRGLTRTTYEQYF. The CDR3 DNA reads TGTGCCAGCAGGGGTCTGACACGGACCACCTACGAGCAGTACTTC.

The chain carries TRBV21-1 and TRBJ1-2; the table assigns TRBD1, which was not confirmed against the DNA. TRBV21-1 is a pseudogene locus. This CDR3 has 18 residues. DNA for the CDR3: TGTGCCAGCAGCAAGAATGGTTGGGACAGGGGCGGGTTGAATGGCTACACCTTC. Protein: CASSKNGWDRGGLNGYTF.

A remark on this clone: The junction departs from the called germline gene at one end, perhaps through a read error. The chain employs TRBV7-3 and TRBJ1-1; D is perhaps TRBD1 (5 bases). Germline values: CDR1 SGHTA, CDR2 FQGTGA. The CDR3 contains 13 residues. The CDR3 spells CASSLTGNTEAFF. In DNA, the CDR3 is TGTGCCAGCAGCCTAACAGGGAACACTGAAGCTTTCTTT.

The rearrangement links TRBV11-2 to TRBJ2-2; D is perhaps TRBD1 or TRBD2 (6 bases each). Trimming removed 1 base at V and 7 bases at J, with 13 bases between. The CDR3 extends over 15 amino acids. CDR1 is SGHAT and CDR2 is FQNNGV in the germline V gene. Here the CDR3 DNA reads TGTGCCAGCAGCTTAGGCCCGGGGGCGGTCGGGGAGCTGTTTTTT. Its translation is CASSLGPGAVGELFF.

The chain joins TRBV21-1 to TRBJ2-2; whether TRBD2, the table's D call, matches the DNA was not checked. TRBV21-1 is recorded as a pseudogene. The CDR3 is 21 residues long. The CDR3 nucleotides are TGTGCCAGCAGCAAAAAAGGACTATTAACGACCCTAAACGCGAACACCGGGGAGCTGTTTTTT. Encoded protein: CASSKKGLLTTLNANTGELFF.

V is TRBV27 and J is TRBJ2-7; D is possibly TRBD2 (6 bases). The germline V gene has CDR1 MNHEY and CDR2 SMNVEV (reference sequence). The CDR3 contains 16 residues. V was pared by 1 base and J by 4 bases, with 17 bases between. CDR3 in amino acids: CASSLFSGLSGYEQYF. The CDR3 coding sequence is TGTGCCAGCAGTTTATTTTCGGGACTCTCAGGGTACGAGCAGTACTTC.

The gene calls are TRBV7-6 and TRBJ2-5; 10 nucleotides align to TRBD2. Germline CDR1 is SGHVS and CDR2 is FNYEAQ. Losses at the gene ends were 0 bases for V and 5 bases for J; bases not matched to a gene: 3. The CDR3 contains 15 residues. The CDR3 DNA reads TGTGCCAGCAGCTTAGCGGGACTAGCGAAGGAGACCCAGTACTTC. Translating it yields CASSLAGLAKETQYF. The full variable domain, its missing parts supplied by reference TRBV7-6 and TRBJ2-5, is GAGVSQSPRYKVTKRGQDVALRCDPISGHVSLYWYRQALGQGPEFLTYFNYEAQQDKSGLPNDRFSAERPEGSISTLTIQRTEQRDSAMYRCASSLAGLAKETQYFGPGTRLLVL.

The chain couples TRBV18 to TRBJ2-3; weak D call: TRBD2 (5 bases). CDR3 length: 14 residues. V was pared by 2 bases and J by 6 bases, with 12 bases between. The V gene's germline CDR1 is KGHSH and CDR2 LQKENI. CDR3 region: CASSPAGITDTQYF. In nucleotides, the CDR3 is TGTGCCAGCTCACCAGCCGGGATTACGGATACGCAGTATTTT.

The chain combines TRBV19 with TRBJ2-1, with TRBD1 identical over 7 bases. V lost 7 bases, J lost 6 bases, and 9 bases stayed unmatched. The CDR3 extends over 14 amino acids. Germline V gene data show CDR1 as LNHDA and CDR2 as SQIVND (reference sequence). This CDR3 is CASKRDRRINEQFF. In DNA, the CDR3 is TGTGCCAGTAAGAGGGACAGAAGGATCAATGAGCAGTTCTTC.

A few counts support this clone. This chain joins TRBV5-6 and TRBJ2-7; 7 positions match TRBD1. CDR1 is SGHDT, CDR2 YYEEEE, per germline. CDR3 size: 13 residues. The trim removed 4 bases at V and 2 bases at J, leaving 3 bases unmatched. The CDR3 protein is CASSGDRAYEQYF. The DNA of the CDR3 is TGTGCCAGCAGCGGTGACAGGGCCTACGAGCAGTACTTC.

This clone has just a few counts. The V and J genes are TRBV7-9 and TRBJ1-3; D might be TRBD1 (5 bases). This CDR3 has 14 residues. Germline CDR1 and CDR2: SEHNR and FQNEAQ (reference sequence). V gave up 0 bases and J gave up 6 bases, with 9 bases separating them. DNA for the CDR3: TGTGCCAGCAGCTTAGCCGGGGCACAAAACACCATATATTTT. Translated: CASSLAGAQNTIYF.